One sample yielded the 22 T cell receptor beta chains listed below, sequenced in a study of shared clonotypes between healthy human individuals. Sequencing used immunoSEQ multiplex PCR; TCRdb keeps in-frame clones, though not all of them. The sample contains around 940,000 clones, approximately 80% of which appear only once. The sample consisted of memory CD4+ T cells sorted from blood. Subset meaning: CD45RA-negative fraction. All receptors derive from a man aged 18 to 29 in good health.

This clone has just a few counts. The CDR3: CASSSDWVWGNEQFF. In nucleotides, the CDR3 is TGCGCCAGCAGCTCCGACTGGGTCTGGGGCAATGAGCAGTTCTTC. The chain joins TRBV5-1 to TRBJ2-1, with D uncertain. The V gene lost 3 bases and the J gene lost 6 bases, with 16 bases spanning the gap. CDR1 SGHRS and CDR2 YFSETQ come from the germline V gene. The CDR3 length is 15 residues.

This clone was seen more than once but under ten times. This CDR3 is CAMGEARSGANVLTF. CDR3 nucleotide sequence: TGTGCCATGGGCGAAGCCCGCTCTGGGGCCAACGTCCTGACTTTC. The chain combines TRBV2 with TRBJ2-6; D is unclear. The CDR3 loop spans 15 amino acids. The ends were cut back, 10 bases at V and 0 bases at J, with 13 bases in the middle. CDR1 is SNHLY, CDR2 FYNNEI, per germline.

The CDR3 DNA sequence: TGTGCCAGCAGTTTAAATGGGGGAGGCTATGGCTACACCTTC. This sequence encodes CASSLNGGGYGYTF. The V gene is TRBV27, the J gene TRBJ1-2; TRBD1 might be the D (5 bases). From germline, CDR1 is MNHEY and CDR2 SMNVEV (reference sequence). This CDR3 is 14 amino acids long. V was cut by 2 bases and J by 4 bases, with 11 bases left in between.

The chain couples TRBV18 to TRBJ1-1, with D hard to call. V dropped 0 bases and J dropped 8 bases, with 7 bases sitting between them. Germline CDR1 and CDR2: KGHSH and LQKENI. CDR3 length equals 12 residues. The CDR3 loop is CASSPPKGEAFF. The CDR3 DNA sequence: TGTGCCAGCTCACCACCAAAGGGAGAAGCTTTCTTT.

This clone appeared once. The rearrangement uses TRBV7-2 and TRBJ1-2, with D uncertain. Between the trimmed V and J ends, which lost 3 bases and 2 bases, there was a span of 13 bases. Germline assignment: CDR1 SGHTA and CDR2 FQGNSA. This CDR3 is built from 15 residues. The CDR3 here is CASSFFKETNYGYTF. The CDR3 nucleotides are TGTGCCAGCAGCTTCTTTAAGGAGACCAACTATGGCTACACCTTC.

The chain employs TRBV18 and TRBJ2-2; TRBD2 matches 8 bases. Looked up from germline, CDR1 is KGHSH and CDR2 is LQKENI. The CDR3 has 17 residues. With V trimmed by 0 bases and J by 3 bases, 6 bases remained unmatched. The CDR3 is CASSPPGLAGYTGELFF. The CDR3 region has the DNA TGTGCCAGCTCACCACCCGGGCTAGCGGGCTACACCGGGGAGCTGTTTTTT.

This chain connects TRBV5-5 to TRBJ2-7, with 7 nucleotides matching TRBD1. The CDR3 consists of 15 residues. Germline values: CDR1 SGHKS, CDR2 YYEKEE (reference sequence). The ends lost 4 bases at V and 2 bases at J; junction bases unmatched: 9. CDR3 nucleotide sequence: TGTGCCAGCAGCGAGGGGACAGTGGGACCCTACGAGCAGTACTTC. This codes for CASSEGTVGPYEQYF.

The gene calls are TRBV10-3 and TRBJ2-3, with D hard to call. The V and J ends lost 3 bases and 0 bases respectively, with 16 bases between them. Germline V CDR1 and CDR2: ENHRY, SYGVKD. The CDR3 covers 17 residues. The CDR3 reads CAISEVRIGTSTDTQYF. In DNA form, the CDR3 reads TGTGCCATCAGTGAAGTTAGGATTGGTACTAGCACAGATACGCAGTATTTT.

This rearrangement joins TRBV18 to TRBJ2-2, with D uncertain. V dropped 3 bases and J dropped 4 bases, with 9 bases sitting between them. This CDR3 is 14 amino acids long. Germline CDR1 KGHSH, CDR2 LQKENI. The CDR3 bases are TGTGCCAGCTCACCCGTTCAATCCACCGGGGAGCTGTTTTTT. This gives the protein CASSPVQSTGELFF.

In its sample, this clone was seen once. The chain is built from TRBV6-6 and TRBJ2-7; 11 nucleotides agree with TRBD1. Germline CDR1 is MNHNY and CDR2 is SVGAGI (reference sequence). Trimming at V came to 6 bases and at J to 4 bases, leaving 8 bases not matched to a gene. The CDR3 runs to 15 residues. The CDR3 loop reads CASSSRDRGVYEQYF. In DNA, the CDR3 is TGTGCCAGCAGCTCAAGGGACAGGGGGGTTTACGAGCAGTACTTC.

This clone was recorded once. The chain recombines TRBV5-1 with TRBJ2-1; D is undetermined. Trimming removed 3 bases from V and 4 bases from J, with 20 bases in between. The CDR3 is made up of 17 amino acids. CDR1 is SGHRS, CDR2 YFSETQ, per germline. This CDR3 is CASSSWWTTPKYNEQFF. CDR3 nucleotide sequence: TGCGCCAGCAGCTCCTGGTGGACCACCCCTAAATACAATGAGCAGTTCTTC.

This chain connects TRBV6-1 to TRBJ2-5; D is ambiguous. The germline V and J ends were trimmed by 4 bases and 5 bases, with 14 bases remaining between them. This CDR3 is 14 amino acids long. Germline lookup yields CDR1 MNHNS and CDR2 SASEGT. CDR3 amino acids: CASSGDTPVETQYF. Written as DNA, the CDR3 is TGTGCCAGCAGTGGCGACACCCCCGTGGAGACCCAGTACTTC.

The chain is built from TRBV2 and TRBJ1-1, with D possibly being TRBD1 (5 bases). Per germline, CDR1 SNHLY and CDR2 FYNNEI. The germline V and J ends were trimmed by 2 bases and 4 bases, with 11 bases remaining between them. The CDR3 extends over 14 amino acids. The CDR3 nucleotides read TGTGCCAGCAGTGAAAGGGTAGGGGTCACTGAAGCTTTCTTT. Residues: CASSERVGVTEAFF.

The chain's CDR3 is CASSEVSGNTIYF. CDR3 nucleotide sequence: TGTGCCAGCAGTGAAGTCTCTGGAAACACCATATATTTT. This rearrangement joins TRBV25-1 to TRBJ1-3; D remains ambiguous. This CDR3 is 13 amino acids long. The germline gives CDR1 MGHDK, CDR2 SYGVNS. The V end lost 2 bases, the J end lost 0 bases, and 2 bases lay between the germline ends.

The rearrangement links TRBV7-3 to TRBJ2-3; TRBD2 matches at 12 bases. J lost 4 bases, V lost 5 bases, and 7 bases had no gene match. The CDR3 spans 16 residues. Germline-derived CDR1 and CDR2 are SGHTA and FQGTGA. The CDR3 region has the DNA TGTGCCAGCAGCCCAGGGGCTAGCGGGGGGGCAGATACGCAGTATTTT. This codes for CASSPGASGGADTQYF.

This chain connects TRBV10-3 to TRBJ1-1; tentative D call: TRBD1 (5 bases). V lost 4 bases and J lost 1, with 16 bases in between. Germline CDR1 ENHRY, CDR2 SYGVKD. This CDR3 comprises 16 residues. The CDR3 nucleotides read TGTGCCATCAGTGGAGGGACGGGAGTATCGAACACTGAAGCTTTCTTT. Protein sequence: CAISGGTGVSNTEAFF.

V usage is TRBV2 and J usage is TRBJ1-2; 9 positions match TRBD1. The V gene end was trimmed by 6 bases and the J gene end by 0 bases; junction bases not matched to a gene: 5. Per germline, CDR1 SNHLY and CDR2 FYNNEI. This CDR3 spans 15 amino acids. CDR3 residues: CASRDRGGPNYGYTF. The DNA for the CDR3 is TGTGCCAGCAGAGACAGGGGGGGCCCTAACTATGGCTACACCTTC.

The CDR3 DNA reads as TGTGCCAGCAGCTTGAAGGGGGTAGAGACCCAGTACTTC. Translation gives CASSLKGVETQYF. V is TRBV5-6 and J is TRBJ2-5, with D tentatively TRBD1 (6 bases). Germline V gene lookup returns CDR1 SGHDT and CDR2 YYEEEE. The CDR3 runs to 13 residues. Deletions cut 1 base from V and 4 bases from J, with 8 bases between. Together with reference TRBV5-6 and TRBJ2-5, the CDR3 gives the full variable domain: DAGVTQSPTHLIKTRGQQVTLRCSPKSGHDTVSWYQQALGQGPQFIFQYYEEEERQRGNFPDRFSGHQFPNYSSELNVNALLLGDSALYLCASSLKGVETQYFGPGTRLLVL.

The V and J genes are TRBV18 and TRBJ2-5; the D is unclear. Trimming cost V 2 bases and J 5 bases, with 18 bases left between them. The CDR3 covers 16 residues. CDR1 is KGHSH and CDR2 is LQKENI in the germline V gene. CDR3 sequence: CASSPFQSRERETQYF. The CDR3 region has the DNA TGTGCCAGCTCACCATTTCAGAGTAGAGAGCGTGAGACCCAGTACTTC.

V and J are TRBV11-3 and TRBJ2-5, with 8 bases lining up with TRBD1. The CDR3 runs 15 residues. Germline trimming cut 5 bases from V and 1 base from J; bases unmatched to any gene: 6. Germline lookup yields CDR1 SGHNT and CDR2 YENEEA. CDR3 bases: TGTGCCAGCAGCCTCGCCACAGGGGGCCAAGAGACCCAGTACTTC. Translated, it gives CASSLATGGQETQYF. Combining the CDR3 with reference TRBV11-3 and TRBJ2-5 gives the whole variable domain EAGVVQSPRYKIIEKKQPVAFWCNPISGHNTLYWYLQNLGQGPELLIRYENEEAVDDSQLPKDRFSAERLKGVDSTLKIQPAELGDSAVYLCASSLATGGQETQYFGPGTRLLVL.

This clone was picked up a small number of times. The chain employs TRBV5-6 and TRBJ2-7; 7 nucleotides align to TRBD1. CDR1 is SGHDT and CDR2 is YYEEEE in the germline V gene. V gave up 2 bases and J gave up 6 bases; unmatched junction bases: 5. CDR3 length equals 13 residues. The CDR3 DNA is TGTGCCAGCAGCTTACGACAGGGTGGCGAGCAGTACTTC. Amino acid sequence: CASSLRQGGEQYF.

In regard to this clone: One junction end disagrees with the germline gene, perhaps due to a read error. The gene calls are TRBV7-9 and TRBJ2-1; a possible D gene is TRBD1 (5 bases). The CDR3 is 11 amino acids. The V gene's germline CDR1 is SEHNR and CDR2 FQNEAQ (reference sequence). The chain's CDR3 is CASSLGDEQFF. CDR3 sequence (DNA): TGTGCTAGCAGCTTAGGGGATGAGCAGTTCTTC.